This entry concerns a single T cell receptor (beta chain). The assay was immunoSEQ multiplex PCR, and TCRdb's table has in-frame clones only and misses some. The sample includes over 75,000 clones, 90% to 95% seen only once; the top ten take approximately 1.2%. These data are taken from a study of OX40 agonist ivuxolimab in advanced cancers. Study at large: Dose-escalation patients' cancers were hepatocellular carcinoma, melanoma, renal cell or head and neck cancer.

The germline V gene has CDR1 SGHTA and CDR2 FQGTGA. This CDR3 region has 19 residues. V shed 0 bases, J shed 0 bases, and the junction held 12 bases outside the gene matches. The sequence derives from an adult with an advanced solid tumor such as melanoma, head and neck, liver or kidney cancer. This chain connects TRBV7-3 to TRBJ2-7, with 9 bases identical to TRBD2. The sample here was CD4+ or CD8+ T cells sorted from blood, taken in a trial of the OX40 agonist ivuxolimab. The CDR3 region has the DNA TGTGCCAGCAGCTTAACTTTCTGGGCGGGAGGGTCCCACTCCTACGAGCAGTACTTC. It specifies CASSLTFWAGGSHSYEQYF. Drawing the rest from reference TRBV7-3 and TRBJ2-7, the complete variable domain is GAGVSQTPSNKVTEKGKYVELRCDPISGHTALYWYRQSLGQGPEFLIYFQGTGAADDSGLPNDRFFAVRPEGSVSTLKIQRTERGDSAVYLCASSLTFWAGGSHSYEQYFGPGTRLTVT.